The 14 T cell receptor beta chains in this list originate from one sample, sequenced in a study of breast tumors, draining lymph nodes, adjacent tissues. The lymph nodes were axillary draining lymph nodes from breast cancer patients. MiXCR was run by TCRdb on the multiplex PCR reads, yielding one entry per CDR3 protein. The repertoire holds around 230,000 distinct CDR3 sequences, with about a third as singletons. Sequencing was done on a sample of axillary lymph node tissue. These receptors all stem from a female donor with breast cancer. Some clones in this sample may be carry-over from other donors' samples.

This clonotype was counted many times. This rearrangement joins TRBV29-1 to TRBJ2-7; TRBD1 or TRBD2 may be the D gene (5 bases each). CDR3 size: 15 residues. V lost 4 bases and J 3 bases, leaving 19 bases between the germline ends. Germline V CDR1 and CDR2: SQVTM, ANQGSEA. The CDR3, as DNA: TGCAGCGTTGGGACTTTTTCCTTGGGGCTCTACGAGCAGTACTTC. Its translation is CSVGTFSLGLYEQYF.

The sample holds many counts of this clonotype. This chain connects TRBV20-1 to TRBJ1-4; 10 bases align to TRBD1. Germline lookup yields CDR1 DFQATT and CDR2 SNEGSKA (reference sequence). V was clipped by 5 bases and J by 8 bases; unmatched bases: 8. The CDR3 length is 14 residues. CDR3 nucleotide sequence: TGCAGTGCTCGGGACAGGGGTATCGGGGAAAAACTGTTTTTT. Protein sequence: CSARDRGIGEKLFF.

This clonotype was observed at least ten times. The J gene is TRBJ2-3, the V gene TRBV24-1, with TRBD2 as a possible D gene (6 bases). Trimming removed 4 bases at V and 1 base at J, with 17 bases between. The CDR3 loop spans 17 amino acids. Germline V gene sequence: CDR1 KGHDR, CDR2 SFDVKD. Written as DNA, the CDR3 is TGTGCCACCAGTGACCCGGGGAGGCAGGGCGGCACAGATACGCAGTATTTT. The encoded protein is CATSDPGRQGGTDTQYF.

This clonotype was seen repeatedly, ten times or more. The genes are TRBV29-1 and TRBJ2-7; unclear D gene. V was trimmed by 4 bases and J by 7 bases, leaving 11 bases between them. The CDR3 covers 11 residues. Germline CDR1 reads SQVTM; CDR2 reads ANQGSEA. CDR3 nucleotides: TGCAGCGTTGTCCGACCTTTGGAGCAGTACTTC. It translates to CSVVRPLEQYF.

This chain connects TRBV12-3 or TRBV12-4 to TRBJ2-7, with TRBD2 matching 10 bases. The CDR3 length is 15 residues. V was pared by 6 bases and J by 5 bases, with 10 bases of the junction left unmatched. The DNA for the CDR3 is TGTGCCAGCAGCCATAGACTAGCGGGTGGCAACGAGCAGTACTTC. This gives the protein CASSHRLAGGNEQYF.

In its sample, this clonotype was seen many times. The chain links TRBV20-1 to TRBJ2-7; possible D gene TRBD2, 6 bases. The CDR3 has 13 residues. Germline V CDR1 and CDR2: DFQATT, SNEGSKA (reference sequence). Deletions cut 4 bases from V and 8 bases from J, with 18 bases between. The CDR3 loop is CSATRDGGSKQYF. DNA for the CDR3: TGCAGTGCTACCCGGGACGGGGGTTCCAAGCAGTACTTC.

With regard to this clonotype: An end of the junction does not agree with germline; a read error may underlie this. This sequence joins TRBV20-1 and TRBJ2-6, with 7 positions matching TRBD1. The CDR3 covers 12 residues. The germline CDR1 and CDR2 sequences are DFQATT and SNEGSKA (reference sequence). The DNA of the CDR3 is TGCAGTGCTAGAACAGGGGACAACGTCCTGACTTTC. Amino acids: CSARTGDNVLTF.

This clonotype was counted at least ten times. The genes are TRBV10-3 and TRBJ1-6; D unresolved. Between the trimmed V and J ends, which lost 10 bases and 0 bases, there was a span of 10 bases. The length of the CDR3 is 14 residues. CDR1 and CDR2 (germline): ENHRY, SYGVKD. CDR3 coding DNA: TGTGCCAGCCTACAGAGCTCCTATAATTCACCCCTCCACTTT. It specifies CASLQSSYNSPLHF.

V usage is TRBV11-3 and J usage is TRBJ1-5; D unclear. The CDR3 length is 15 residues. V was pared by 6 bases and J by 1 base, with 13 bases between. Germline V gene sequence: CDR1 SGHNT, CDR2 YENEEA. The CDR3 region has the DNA TGTGCCAGCAGTCAAGAGGGCGGGAGCAATCAGCCCCAGCATTTT. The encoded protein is CASSQEGGSNQPQHF.

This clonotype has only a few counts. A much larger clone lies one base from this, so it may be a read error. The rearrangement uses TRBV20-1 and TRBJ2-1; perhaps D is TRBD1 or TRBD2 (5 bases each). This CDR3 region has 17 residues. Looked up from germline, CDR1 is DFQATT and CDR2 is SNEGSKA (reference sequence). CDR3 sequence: CSAPPRLGRGSHNEQFF. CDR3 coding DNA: TGCAGTGCCCCGCCCCGACTGGGCCGGGGCTCCCACAATGAGCAGTTCTTC.

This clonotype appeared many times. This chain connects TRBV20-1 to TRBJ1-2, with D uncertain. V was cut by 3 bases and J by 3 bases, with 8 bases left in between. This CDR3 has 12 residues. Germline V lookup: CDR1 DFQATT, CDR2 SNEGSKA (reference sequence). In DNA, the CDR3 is TGCAGTGCTAGGGTGACGGACTATGGCTACACCTTC. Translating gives CSARVTDYGYTF.

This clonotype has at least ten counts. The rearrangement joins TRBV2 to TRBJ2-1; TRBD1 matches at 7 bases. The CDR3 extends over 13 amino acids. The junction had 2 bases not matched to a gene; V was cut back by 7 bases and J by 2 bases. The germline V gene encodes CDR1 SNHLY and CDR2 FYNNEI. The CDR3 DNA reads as TGTGCCAGCACGGGACAGACCTACAATGAGCAGTTCTTC. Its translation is CASTGQTYNEQFF.

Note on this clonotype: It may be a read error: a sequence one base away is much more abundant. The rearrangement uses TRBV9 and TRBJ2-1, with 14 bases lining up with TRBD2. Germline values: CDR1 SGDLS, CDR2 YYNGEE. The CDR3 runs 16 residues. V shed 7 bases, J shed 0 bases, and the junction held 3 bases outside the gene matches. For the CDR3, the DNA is TGTGCCAGCGGCGGGACTAGCGGGAGCTCCTACAATGAGCAGTTCTTC. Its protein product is CASGGTSGSSYNEQFF.

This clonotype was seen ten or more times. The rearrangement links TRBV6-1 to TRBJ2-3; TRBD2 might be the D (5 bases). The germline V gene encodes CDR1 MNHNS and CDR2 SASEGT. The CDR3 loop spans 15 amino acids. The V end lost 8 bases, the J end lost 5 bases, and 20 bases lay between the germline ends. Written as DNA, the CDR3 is TGTGCCAGCCTCGGACCTGGGAGAAGGGTAGATACGCAGTATTTT. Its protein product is CASLGPGRRVDTQYF.